This entry is about one TCR beta chain. Primers: 60 Vbeta forward and 13 Jbeta reverse. As handled by the study authors: An analysis performed later counted about 80 million unique TCR beta chains (roughly 11 million of them shared). Only in-frame clones appear in the TCRdb table, and some are missing; sequencing was by immunoSEQ multiplex PCR. V, J and clone size are taken as reported in that table, and D and trimming were inferred from the DNA itself. The table lists 150,000 to 200,000 clones, 85% of them singletons. Trimming cost V 3 bases and J 8 bases; bases outside gene matches: 4. This CDR3 is built from 15 residues. Looked up from germline, CDR1 is SGHRS and CDR2 is YFSETQ. The data are from a study of cytomegalovirus exposure and HLA in healthy donors. Whole-study context: Earlier results showed 90 million to 120 million unique TCR beta sequences derived from approximately 180 million T cells.

Each donor's status was that of a healthy bone marrow donor. V gene TRBV5-1 combines with J gene TRBJ2-1; TRBD2 agrees at 14 bases. Specimen: PBMCs. The clonotype originates from a boy aged 2-15 years in good health and CMV-seronegative. CDR3 in amino acids: CASSSGTSGSDEQFF. In DNA form, the CDR3 reads TGCGCCAGCAGCTCCGGGACTAGCGGGAGTGATGAGCAGTTCTTC. Looking up the rest from reference TRBV5-1 and TRBJ2-1 gives the full variable domain: KAGVTQTPRYLIKTRGQQVTLSCSPISGHRSVSWYQQTPGQGLQFLFEYFSETQRNKGNFPGRFSGRQFSNSRSEMNVSTLELGDSALYLCASSSGTSGSDEQFFGPGTRLTVL.